This entry is about one T cell receptor (beta chain). It has no known antigen specificity. A read error may produce the germline difference seen at one junction end. This record comes from a study of cytomegalovirus exposure and HLA in healthy donors (dated by TCRdb to about 2017). With regard to the full study: According to an earlier analysis of several hundred of the donors, 200 million or so T cells yielded 100 million or so unique TCR beta sequences and around 280 Gb of sequence data. An early release covering around 630 HLA-typed donors comprised approximately 290 gigabases of sequencing data and tens of millions of unique TCR sequences. Of the roughly 410 genotyped donors, more than 75% were placed in the genetic ancestry cluster associated with self-reported Caucasian donors. The study aimed to test whether signatures of past pathogen exposure could be identified by cataloging public T cell receptors. The study profiled the T cell repertoires of hundreds of subjects by immunosequencing and related them to cytomegalovirus serostatus. Besides the first cohort of around 700 subjects, a separate validation cohort made up of about 120 different subjects was used. High-throughput TCR immunosequencing, statistical association of individual TCRs with disease status, and machine learning were combined to predict cytomegalovirus infection status. A later analysis re-examined previously published TCR beta repertoires from 600 to 700 donors and added high-resolution HLA genotyping to investigate patterns of TCR occurrence. Rather than using new phenotypic data, the later analysis identified candidate immune exposures from TCR beta sequences and from how often those sequences occurred across donors. In an earlier analysis of a few hundred of the donors, high-throughput TCR beta sequencing was used to judge whether each TCR beta V gene segment behaved as functional or pseudogenic. Alongside the repertoire data, information on donor age, sex, ethnicity and CMV serostatus was compiled. In a later genetic analysis, genome-wide SNP genotypes for about 55% of the roughly 700 donors were used, and that subset was treated as a discovery cohort. Every discovery cohort repertoire had been produced on one sequencing platform. HLA typing covered class I and class II loci at four-digit resolution. The number of donors typed differed by locus, with about 629-630 for A, B, C, DRB1 and DQB1, around 500 for DQA1, 600 to 610 for DPA1, and 400 to 490 for DPB1. Five DR-DQ haplotypes were handled as single units for association and clustering because linkage in the cohort was strong. Across approximately 400 genotyped donors of the cohort, an average of about 220,000 unique TCR beta nucleotide sequences per donor were sequenced, and about a sixth of those sequences were non-productive.

Summary of the overall study and its limitations: The authors suggested that the approach could potentially be extended to other disease states and immunological phenotypes. Because the 87-base-pair reads could not distinguish some IMGT-functional V segments, including TRBV6-2 and TRBV6-3, those segments were excluded. In vitro tests confirmed that a few of the cytomegalovirus-associated TCR beta chains recognize cytomegalovirus antigens. Approximately 18 rarely observed V segments, including chromosome 9 orphons, were excluded from the earlier analysis of approximately 600 of the donors because counts were too low. The presence/absence analyses assumed that sequencing depth was roughly uniform across donors, and that assumption may not be true. An association between a missense DCLRE1C variant and V-gene and J-gene trimming of TCR beta chains was found in a later genetic analysis and replicated in an independent cohort. A further reported finding was that TCR beta sequences accurately predicted the HLA-A and HLA-B alleles for most subjects in the first cohort. According to a later analysis, TCR association rates differed among HLA loci, with DRB1 alleles showing the most associated TCRs and HLA-C alleles showing the fewest. In a later analysis, HLA-associated TCR beta chains showed more clonal expansion and lower generation probabilities than non-associated chains that were equally common. Most TCR sequences were seen in very few donors, while some public TCRs were found in many individuals. The cohort was sequenced for TCR beta chains only, and without alpha or paired-chain data the features that could be detected were limited. Most CMV-associated TCR beta chains appeared to be HLA-restricted in a later analysis, and the HLA associations seemed to be driven largely by CMV exposure. According to a later genetic analysis, donors in an Asian-associated ancestry cluster had fewer N-insertions in productive TCRs than the approximately 630-donor mean. At a false discovery rate of 0.05, a later analysis linked around 17,000 TCR beta sequences to specific HLA alleles. In an earlier analysis of some 550 of the donors, most TCR beta V segments were observed in productive rearrangements about 90% or about 30% of the time, broadly matching IMGT annotations. The classifier was reported to diagnose cytomegalovirus status with high specificity and sensitivity in both the original cohort and the validation cohort. A group of highly shared sequence variants was considered likely to be a technical artifact of the sequencing pipeline. For the cohort, immune exposure information was limited to CMV serostatus. The study listed 150 to 200 TCR beta chains as associated with cytomegalovirus. Several of the top co-occurrence clusters appeared to be linked to parvovirus B19, influenza, CMV and Epstein-Barr virus, according to a later analysis. Assigning TCR associations to individual alleles was difficult when HLA alleles, especially DR and DQ, strongly co-occurred. Linkage disequilibrium might explain the correlated functional status among segregating V segments, but an unknown experimental factor could not be excluded. HLA typing was unavailable for some donors at each locus, so association tests used only the typed subset.

The library was produced with the immunoSEQ multiplex PCR assay. For the multiplex PCR, a mixture combining 60 forward primers for TCR Vbeta segments and 13 reverse primers for TCR Jbeta segments was used. Amplification of the CDR3 region of rearranged TCR beta genes was performed with a multiplex PCR assay on genomic DNA. On the Illumina HiSeq System, the amplified TCR beta libraries were sequenced as 87-base-pair reads. In the source study's methods: Across the roughly 640 repertoires, a later analysis counted about 81 million unique TCR beta chains, roughly 11 million of which were shared by at least two donors. Raw reads were error-corrected and collapsed into unique sequences with a nearest-neighbor algorithm that merged closely related sequences to remove PCR and sequencing errors. Alignment of CDR3 sequences to IMGT reference sequences was used to assign V, D and J gene segments. Each retained sequence needed at least a six-nucleotide match to both a V gene segment and a J gene segment. Rearrangements were called productive when the CDR3 lacked stop codons and stayed in frame with V and J; all others were non-productive. CDR3 was defined according to IMGT convention as the region running from the second conserved V-encoded cysteine to the conserved J-encoded phenylalanine. The earlier analysis of 500 to 650 of the donors excluded any sequence lacking an unambiguous match to a single V gene segment. In an earlier analysis of about 590 of the donors, a V segment was called functional when productive rearrangements were above 56.7%, and segregating when the standard deviation between donors exceeded 5%. To diagnose cytomegalovirus status from the catalog of TCR beta chain sequences, a statistical classification framework was built. V and J gene assignment, in a later analysis, came from comparing TCR nucleotide sequences with IMGT/GENE-DB human TR gene sequences. Using the TCRdist pipeline, a later analysis assigned CDR3 sequences along with most-parsimonious VDJ recombination scenarios. A later analysis defined each TCR beta chain by its CDR3 amino acid sequence plus V-gene family, and excluded reads lacking a unique V-gene family. In a later analysis, several hundred highly shared, low-generation-probability nucleotide sequences were removed to address suspected cross-contamination and a sequencing artifact. In a later analysis, a clonal expansion index was calculated for each public chain from normalized within-repertoire ranks of inferred template counts. Generation probabilities in a later analysis came from a VDJ recombination model fitted to out-of-frame rearrangements, and those results were checked against IGoR. Hypergeometric tests were used in a later analysis to score TCR-TCR, TCR-HLA and TCR-CMV co-occurrence, with a repertoire-size bias correction applied to the TCR pairs. In a later analysis, false discovery rates were estimated by permuting HLA or CMV assignments 20 times. In a later analysis, co-occurring TCRs were grouped using DBSCAN, with TCRdist sequence similarity added in when clustering inside HLA-allele-positive subsets. Repertoires with fewer than 30,000 or more than 120,000 public chains were left out of co-occurrence clustering, as were four to six repertoires with anomalous nucleotide sharing. In TCRdb, the immuneACCESS table is reduced to in-frame sequences with V and J assigned. These tables do not hold every clone; where another copy was compared, an unresolved V gene accounts for under half, and the others remain unexplained. The V and J calls and clone size were taken over from that table, and D and trimming were inferred from the DNA. This sample comprises approximately 140,000 clones, 73% of them detected only once. The ten largest account for about 1.2% of the sample.

In total, 630 or so healthy bone marrow donors made up the cohort. All cohort members were sampled while nominally healthy, although unrecorded immune exposures were likely present. The donor tested CMV seronegative, placing the donor among the 350 or so seronegative members of the cohort. Every donor gave a peripheral blood sample, and the peripheral blood mononuclear cells from that sample were used for TCR beta sequencing. Genomic DNA extraction from the blood cell samples was performed with the Qiagen DNeasy Blood Extraction Kit. The CDR3 numbers 15 residues from cysteine through phenylalanine. Just CDR3 DNA is preserved here, 45 bases in frame from base 1. The germline V gene (reference sequence) yields SSHAT for CDR1 and FNYEAQ for CDR2.

The chain employs TRBV7-7 and TRBJ2-1; 9 central nucleotides agree with TRBD1. The origin of this receptor is a middle-aged woman in good health and CMV-seronegative. Input material: PBMCs. The DNA is as follows: TGTGCTAGCAGCCCCGGGACAGGGACCTTCAATGAGCAGTTCTTC. It is translated as CASSPGTGTFNEQFF.